The source of this T cell receptor beta chain is a study of T-cell reconstitution after alpha-beta-depleted transplantation in children. Library preparation (for TCRbeta) was performed with unique molecular identifiers. TCRdb reprocessed the PCR reads via MiXCR and lists one record per CDR3 protein. Among some 400,000 distinct CDR3 sequences listed, roughly 22% were seen once. In its sample, this clonotype was seen many times. Germline trimming cut 6 bases from V and 5 bases from J; bases unmatched to any gene: 2. This CDR3 spans 13 amino acids. The source of this sequence is a human donor who donated a stem cell graft to a child with acute myeloid leukemia. The sample in question was PBMCs from the stem cell graft donor, obtained from the stem cell graft. The gene calls are TRBV12-3 or TRBV12-4 and TRBJ2-7, with 12 bases fitting TRBD2. The CDR3 reads CASRTSGSHEQYF. Here the CDR3 DNA reads TGTGCCAGCAGGACTAGCGGGAGCCACGAGCAGTACTTC.